These T cell receptor beta chains were read from a single sample in a study of blood T cell repertoires in COVID-19. Measured with immunoSEQ multiplex PCR; TCRdb has only the in-frame clones, and not every one. The repertoire holds about 130,000 clones, with around 88% as singletons. The sequenced sample was PBMCs or T cells enriched from blood (not recorded which). The origin of the receptors is a woman in her 50s who had recovered from COVID-19. Each CDR3 is given with its conserved first and last residue. Each record gives: J gene, V gene, D gene, clone size, CDR3 protein, CDR3 DNA. A D gene is named only where the DNA matches it firmly. Clone size is shown for a subset of rows, as once, few, many or a class of expanded clone.

TRBJ1-4	TRBV4-3	TRBD1	NA	CASSRGLRTGYEKLFF	TGCGCCAGCAGCCGCGGACTGCGGACAGGGTATGAAAAACTGTTTTTT
TRBJ2-2	TRBV5-4	NA	NA	CASSPEGGVNTGELFF	TGTGCCAGCAGTCCCGAGGGGGGGGTGAACACCGGGGAGCTGTTTTTT
TRBJ2-3	TRBV3-1/TRBV3-2	NA	NA	CASSRGADTQYF	TGTGCCAGCAGCCGCGGGGCAGATACGCAGTATTTT
TRBJ2-5	TRBV9	TRBD2	NA	CASSVTVGASGGRYQETQYF	TGTGCCAGCAGCGTAACCGTGGGGGCCAGCGGGGGGCGGTACCAAGAGACCCAGTACTTC
TRBJ1-2	TRBV11-2	NA	NA	CASSFPTTPINGYTF	TGTGCCAGCAGCTTCCCCACAACCCCGATCAATGGCTACACCTTC
TRBJ2-5	TRBV5-1	NA	once	CASSLSSRETQYF	TGCGCCAGCAGCTTGTCCTCACGGGAGACCCAGTACTTC
TRBJ2-7	TRBV7-2	NA	NA	CASSPYRGYSYEQYF	TGTGCCAGCAGCCCCTATCGGGGGTACTCCTACGAGCAGTACTTC
TRBJ2-1	TRBV7-2	TRBD1	NA	CASTFFRGTGGSYNEQFF	TGTGCCAGCACCTTTTTCAGGGGGACAGGGGGCTCCTACAATGAGCAGTTCTTC
TRBJ2-7	TRBV6-5	TRBD1	NA	CASSYRGPNYEQYF	TGTGCCAGCAGTTACAGGGGGCCAAACTACGAGCAGTACTTC
TRBJ2-3	TRBV3-1/TRBV3-2	NA	NA	CASSQGSADTQYF	TGTGCCAGCAGCCAAGGCTCGGCAGATACGCAGTATTTT
TRBJ1-3	TRBV5-8	NA	NA	CASIQPSSGNTIYF	TGTGCCAGTATTCAACCCAGCTCTGGAAACACCATATATTTT
TRBJ1-2	TRBV2	NA	NA	CASSEVGGAGYGYTF	TGTGCCAGCAGTGAAGTAGGTGGGGCCGGCTATGGCTACACCTTC
TRBJ2-7	TRBV6-5	TRBD2	NA	CASTLRPGGSEQYF	TGTGCCAGCACCTTACGACCGGGAGGAAGCGAGCAGTACTTC
TRBJ2-7	TRBV7-6	NA	few	CASSPIGGIGGGSYEQYF	TGTGCCAGCAGCCCAATAGGGGGGATCGGCGGGGGATCCTACGAGCAGTACTTC
TRBJ2-1	TRBV6-1	TRBD1	NA	CASSGSRTGLRLHEQFF	TGTGCCAGCAGTGGCTCCCGGACAGGGCTTCGACTACATGAGCAGTTCTTC
TRBJ2-7	TRBV12-5	NA	once	CASAPHQNVGWQYF	TGTGCTAGTGCCCCCCATCAGAACGTCGGGTGGCAGTACTTC
TRBJ1-3	TRBV25-1	NA	NA	CASSSVPGNTIYF	TGTGCCAGCAGTTCAGTTCCTGGAAACACCATATATTTT
TRBJ2-7	TRBV9	TRBD1	NA	CASSVPGQGSYEQYF	TGTGCCAGCAGCGTACCGGGACAGGGCTCCTACGAGCAGTACTTC
TRBJ1-5	TRBV7-8	TRBD1	NA	CASSPRDRGDNQPQHF	TGTGCCAGCAGCCCACGAGACAGGGGGGACAATCAGCCCCAGCATTTT
TRBJ1-3	TRBV4-3	TRBD1	NA	CASSQEGQGRENTIYF	TGCGCCAGCAGCCAAGAAGGACAGGGAAGAGAAAACACCATATATTTT
TRBJ2-3	TRBV25-1	NA	once	CASRTTSTDTQYF	TGTGCCAGCAGGACTACTAGCACAGATACGCAGTATTTT
TRBJ2-1	TRBV2	TRBD2	NA	CASSSGGAKYNEQFF	TGTGCCAGCAGTTCCGGGGGGGCCAAATACAATGAGCAGTTCTTC
TRBJ1-6	TRBV5-8	TRBD1	NA	CASRSRTGQVSPLHF	TGTGCCAGCAGGTCGCGGACAGGGCAGGTCTCACCCCTCCACTTT
TRBJ1-1	TRBV25-1	TRBD1	once	CASTLGQGRTLAEAFF	TGTGCCAGCACCCTTGGACAGGGACGAACTCTCGCTGAAGCTTTCTTT
TRBJ1-5	TRBV7-9	NA	NA	CASSLEGFQPQHF	TGTGCCAGCAGCTTAGAGGGGTTTCAGCCCCAGCATTTT
TRBJ2-5	TRBV2	TRBD2	NA	CASSELAGEYQETQYF	TGTGCCAGCAGTGAACTAGCGGGGGAGTACCAAGAGACCCAGTACTTC
TRBJ1-5	TRBV27	NA	NA	CASRPSSGGYQPQHF	TGTGCCAGCAGACCGAGTTCGGGGGGGTATCAGCCCCAGCATTTT
TRBJ2-2	TRBV5-4	TRBD2	NA	CASSPGTSRTGELFF	TGTGCCAGCAGCCCGGGGACTAGCAGAACCGGGGAGCTGTTTTTT
TRBJ1-5	TRBV7-8	NA	once	CASSRDGDQPQHF	TGTGCCAGCAGCCGGGACGGGGATCAGCCCCAGCATTTT
TRBJ2-7	TRBV3-1/TRBV3-2	NA	NA	CASSHIQGAAYEQYF	TGTGCCAGCAGCCATATCCAGGGTGCCGCCTACGAGCAGTACTTC
TRBJ2-1	TRBV28	TRBD1	NA	CASNWDREEFF	TGTGCCAGCAACTGGGACAGGGAAGAATTCTTC